This T cell receptor beta chain was observed in a study of cytomegalovirus exposure and HLA in healthy donors (dated by TCRdb to the late 2010s). Study-level background: According to an earlier analysis of a few hundred of the donors, about 179 million T cells yielded 90 million to 140 million unique TCR beta sequences and 250 to 350 Gb of sequence data. Both class I and class II loci were covered by HLA typing, at four-digit resolution. The study was designed to test whether signatures of past pathogen exposure could be identified by cataloging public T cell receptors. Across 398 genotyped donors of the cohort, an average of about 200,000 unique TCR beta nucleotide sequences per donor were sequenced, and 15% to 20% of those sequences were non-productive. The T cell repertoires of 666 subjects were profiled by immunosequencing and related to cytomegalovirus serostatus. About five DR-DQ haplotypes were treated as single units for association and clustering because of strong linkage in the cohort. The number of typed donors differed by locus: roughly 629-640 for A, B, C, DRB1 and DQB1; some 540 for DQA1; 606 for DPA1; and roughly 450 for DPB1. An early release covering 550 to 700 HLA-typed donors comprised about 320 gigabases of sequencing data and around 86 million unique TCR sequences. A separate validation cohort of some 130 different subjects was used in addition to the approximately 700-subject first cohort. Rather than using new phenotypic data, the later analysis identified candidate immune exposures from TCR beta sequences and from how often those sequences occurred across donors. In a later genetic analysis, genome-wide SNP genotypes for about 65% of the roughly 700 donors were used, and that subset was treated as a discovery cohort. To study patterns of TCR occurrence, a later analysis re-analyzed previously published TCR beta repertoires from hundreds of donors and added high-resolution HLA genotyping. To decide whether each TCR beta V gene segment behaved as functional or pseudogenic, an earlier analysis of fewer than 750 of the donors relied on high-throughput TCR beta sequencing. Every discovery cohort repertoire had been produced on one sequencing platform. The study combined high-throughput TCR immunosequencing, statistical association of individual TCRs with disease status, and machine learning to predict cytomegalovirus infection status. Among the approximately 430 genotyped donors, more than 70% belonged to the genetic ancestry cluster associated with self-reported Caucasian donors. Donor age, sex, ethnicity and CMV serostatus were collected together with the repertoire data. Points the paper makes about the study in general: HLA typing was unavailable for some donors at each locus, so association tests used only the typed subset. A cluster of highly shared sequence variants was judged likely to be a technical artifact of the sequencing pipeline. A later analysis found that HLA-associated TCR beta chains were more clonally expanded and had lower generation probabilities than equally common non-associated chains. Because counts were too low, some 17 rarely observed V segments, including chromosome 9 orphons, were excluded from the earlier analysis of around 590 of the donors. According to the authors, the approach could potentially be generalized to other disease states and immunological phenotypes. According to a later analysis, TCR association rates differed among HLA loci, with DRB1 alleles showing the most associated TCRs and HLA-C alleles showing the fewest. The classifier was reported to diagnose cytomegalovirus status with high specificity and sensitivity in both the original cohort and the validation cohort. According to a later analysis, most CMV-associated TCR beta chains appeared to be HLA-restricted, and the HLA associations seemed to be driven largely by CMV exposure. Correlated functional status among segregating V segments might be attributable to linkage disequilibrium, but an unknown experimental factor could not be ruled out. V-gene and J-gene trimming of TCR beta chains was associated with a missense DCLRE1C variant in a later genetic analysis, and the association was replicated in an independent cohort. This cohort had only TCR beta chains sequenced, and the lack of alpha or paired-chain data limited which features could be detected. At a false discovery rate of 0.05, a later analysis linked 15,000 to 20,000 TCR beta sequences to specific HLA alleles. In a later genetic analysis, fewer N-insertions in productive TCRs were reported among donors in an Asian-associated ancestry cluster than the 666-donor mean. Some IMGT-functional V segments, including TRBV6-2 and TRBV6-3, could not be distinguished by the 87-base-pair reads and were therefore excluded. The study gave a list of 150 to 200 TCR beta chains associated with cytomegalovirus. A later analysis reported that several top co-occurrence clusters appeared linked to parvovirus B19, influenza, CMV and Epstein-Barr virus. Broadly in line with IMGT annotations, most TCR beta V segments showed up in productive rearrangements about 87% or about 30% of the time in an earlier analysis of 587 of the donors. The only immune exposure information available for the cohort was CMV serostatus. A further reported finding was that TCR beta sequences accurately predicted the HLA-A and HLA-B alleles for most subjects in the first cohort. Most TCR sequences were observed very rarely across donors, whereas some public TCRs were present in many individuals. Sequencing depth was assumed to be roughly uniform across donors in the presence/absence analyses, though that assumption may not hold. In vitro tests confirmed that three of the cytomegalovirus-associated TCR beta chains recognize cytomegalovirus antigens. When HLA alleles, especially DR and DQ, strongly co-occurred, attributing TCR associations to individual alleles was difficult.

A note on this clone: Its antigen is currently not known. No per-base quality is available; no much larger clone lies one base away.

The cohort consisted of 650 to 850 healthy bone marrow donors. At the time of sampling, every cohort member was nominally healthy, though immune exposures that went unrecorded were likely present. The donor was CMV seropositive and belonged to the group of more than 250 seropositive cohort members. Every donor gave a peripheral blood sample, and the peripheral blood mononuclear cells from that sample were used for TCR beta sequencing. The Qiagen DNeasy Blood Extraction Kit was used to extract genomic DNA from the blood cell samples. The CDR3 starts with the cysteine, ends with the phenylalanine, and has 16 residues. The read is trimmed to its CDR3 DNA, 48 bases read in frame from base 1. CDR1 SGHRS and CDR2 YFSETQ were looked up in the germline V gene. The germline V end is reduced by 4 bases and the J end by 9 bases; junction bases left unmatched: 8. Library preparation used the immunoSEQ multiplex PCR assay. For the multiplex PCR, a mixture combining 60 forward primers for TCR Vbeta segments and 13 reverse primers for TCR Jbeta segments was used. The CDR3 region of rearranged TCR beta genes was amplified from genomic DNA by a multiplex PCR assay. The Illumina HiSeq System was used to sequence the amplified TCR beta libraries as 87-base-pair reads. The original methods were these. In a later analysis, 80 million or so unique TCR beta chains were counted across the roughly 610 repertoires, and roughly 10 million of these chains were shared by at least two donors. A nearest-neighbor algorithm error-corrected the raw reads and collapsed the reads into unique sequences, merging closely related sequences to remove PCR and sequencing errors. To assign V, D and J gene segments, CDR3 sequences were aligned to IMGT reference sequences. For a sequence to be retained, a match of at least six nucleotides was required to both a V gene segment and a J gene segment. Rearrangements were classified as productive when the CDR3 lacked stop codons and remained in frame with V and J, and all other rearrangements were classified as non-productive. CDR3 was defined by IMGT convention, running from the second conserved V-encoded cysteine to the conserved J-encoded phenylalanine. In an earlier analysis of 550 to 650 of the donors, sequences lacking an unambiguous match to a single V gene segment were excluded. An earlier analysis of a few hundred of the donors classified V segments as functional when productive rearrangements were above 56.7% and as segregating when the standard deviation between donors was above 5%. A statistical classification framework was built to diagnose cytomegalovirus status from the catalog of TCR beta chain sequences. A later analysis assigned V and J genes by comparing TCR nucleotide sequences with IMGT/GENE-DB human TR gene sequences. In a later analysis, CDR3 sequences and most-parsimonious VDJ recombination scenarios were assigned using the TCRdist pipeline. In a later analysis, every TCR beta chain was defined by the combination of its CDR3 amino acid sequence and its V-gene family, and reads without a unique V-gene family were dropped. To address suspected cross-contamination and a sequencing artifact, a later analysis removed roughly 580 highly shared, low-generation-probability nucleotide sequences. For each public chain, a later analysis derived a clonal expansion index from normalized ranks of inferred template counts within each repertoire. In a later analysis, generation probabilities were computed with a VDJ recombination model fitted to out-of-frame rearrangements, and the resulting probabilities were checked against IGoR. A later analysis scored TCR-TCR, TCR-HLA and TCR-CMV co-occurrence with hypergeometric tests, applying a repertoire-size bias correction to TCR pairs. A later analysis estimated false discovery rates by permuting HLA or CMV assignments 20 times. A later analysis grouped co-occurring TCRs with DBSCAN, adding TCRdist sequence similarity when clustering within HLA-allele-positive subsets. For co-occurrence clustering, repertoires with fewer than 30,000 or more than 120,000 public chains were excluded, along with roughly 5 repertoires with anomalous nucleotide sharing. The table was pulled from immuneACCESS by TCRdb, which kept in-frame rearrangements only. Such tables lose some clones; where checked, under half of the loss comes from unresolved V genes, and the rest has no known cause. The D gene and trimming were derived from the DNA, and the V and J assignments and clone size from that table. The sample data list about 140,000 clones, and around 80% of these were observed just once. In total, the top ten clones hold approximately 6.2% of the sample.

This receptor was taken from a man aged 35-49 years in good health and CMV-seropositive. The receptor chain draws on TRBV5-1 and TRBJ2-1, and 15 junctional nucleotides match TRBD2. Sequences were obtained from PBMCs. The CDR3 corresponds to CASSRRTSGRAAEQFF. The sequence in DNA is TGCGCCAGCAGCAGAAGGACTAGCGGGAGGGCCGCTGAGCAGTTCTTC.